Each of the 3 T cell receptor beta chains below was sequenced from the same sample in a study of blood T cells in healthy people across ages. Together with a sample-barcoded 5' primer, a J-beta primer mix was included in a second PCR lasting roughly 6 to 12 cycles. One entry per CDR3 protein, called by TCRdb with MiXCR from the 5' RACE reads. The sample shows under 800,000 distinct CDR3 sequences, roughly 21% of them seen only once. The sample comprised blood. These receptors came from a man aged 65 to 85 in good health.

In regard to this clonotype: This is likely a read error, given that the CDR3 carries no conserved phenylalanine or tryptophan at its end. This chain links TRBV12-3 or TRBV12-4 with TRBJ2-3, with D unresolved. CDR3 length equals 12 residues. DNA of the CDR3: TGTACCATTTCTTCAAACACAGATACGCAGTATTCT. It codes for CTISSNTDTQYS.

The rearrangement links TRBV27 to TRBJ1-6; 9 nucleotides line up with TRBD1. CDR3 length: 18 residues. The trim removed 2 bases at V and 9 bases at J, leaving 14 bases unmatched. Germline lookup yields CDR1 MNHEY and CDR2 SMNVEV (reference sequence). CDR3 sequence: CASSLSLEGTGKGSPLHF. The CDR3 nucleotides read TGTGCCAGCAGTTTAAGCCTCGAGGGGACAGGGAAGGGTTCACCCCTCCACTTT.

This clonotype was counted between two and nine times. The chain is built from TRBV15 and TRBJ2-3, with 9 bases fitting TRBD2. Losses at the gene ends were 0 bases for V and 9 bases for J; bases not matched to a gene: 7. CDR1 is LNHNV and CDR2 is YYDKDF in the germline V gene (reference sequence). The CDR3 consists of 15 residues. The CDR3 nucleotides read TGTGCCACCAGCAGAGATGAGTTAGCGGGAGTAACGCAGTATTTT. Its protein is CATSRDELAGVTQYF.